The sample holds many counts of the clone carrying this T cell receptor beta chain. Its matching antigen is unknown. V dropped 6 bases and J dropped 3; count of bases not matched to a gene: 5. The length of the CDR3 is 14 residues. Per germline, CDR1 SNHLY and CDR2 FYNNEI. The data are from a study of CD8+CD57+ T cells in acquired aplastic anemia. Overall study context: Sorted CD4+ and CD8+ cells gave an average of around 3.1 ug of DNA. Overall study findings and caveats: It was found that twenty-nine CD8+ CDR3 sequences were shared between patients and controls.

The TCR beta profiling, which covered VDJ combination and CDR3 sequence, was carried out using genomic DNA as the template. TCRdb re-analysed the reads in MiXCR, keeping a single row per CDR3 protein. The repertoire has 150,000 to 200,000 distinct CDR3 sequences, 40% to 55% of them found once; the top ten carry approximately 2.9%. The chain carries TRBV2 and TRBJ1-5; 7 positions match TRBD1. The specimen sequenced was sorted CD4+, CD8+, or CD8+CD57+ T cells (not recorded which) from PBMCs. The source of this sequence is a human donor in good health. Written as DNA, the CDR3 is TGTGCCAGCAGGGGGACAGTCGCCAATCAGCCCCAGCATTTT. Translated: CASRGTVANQPQHF. The entire variable domain, with the rest obtained from reference TRBV2 and TRBJ1-5, is as follows: EPEVTQTPSHQVTQMGQEVILRCVPISNHLYFYWYRQILGQKVEFLVSFYNNEISEKSEIFDDQFSVERPDGSNFTLKIRSTKLEDSAMYFCASRGTVANQPQHFGDGTRLSIL.